The 12 T cell receptor beta chains reported below all come from one sample, sequenced in a study of vaccination and CD4 T cells after COVID-19 (dated by TCRdb to between 2021 and 2023). The library was generated by PCR. The reads were generated on an Illumina iSeq 100. TCR sequencing of DNA from cultured CD4+ T cells used the Oncomine TCR Beta short-read assay at the Johns Hopkins FTIC core. TCRdb's own reprocessing of the public reads used fastp at Q25 and MiXCR and kept productive beta chains. Each CDR3 protein gets just one entry, which takes the most common genes and DNA from the rows behind it. Within this sample are some 17,000 distinct CDR3 sequences, with around three fifths of them counted one time only. The ten largest clones take up roughly 10% of the sample. Their antigens are not known. This sample's treatment or condition label indicates: approximately nine-day PBMC culture with coronavirus spike peptide pools or control peptides (ViraFEST assay).

Sequencing was carried out using CD4+ T cells from blood, cultured in vitro. The source of these receptors is a human donor who had recovered from COVID-19.

This clonotype was detected once. V usage is TRBV27 and J usage is TRBJ2-2, with 9 bases fitting TRBD1. V lost 10 bases and J lost 2; bases outside the gene matches: 11. The CDR3 runs to 16 residues. From germline, CDR1 is MNHEY and CDR2 SMNVEV (reference sequence). Here the CDR3 reads CATGTRDRDNTGELFF. The CDR3 bases are TGTGCCACGGGGACCCGGGACAGGGATAACACCGGGGAGCTGTTTTTT.

This clonotype turned up a few times. The rearrangement links TRBV15 to TRBJ2-2; no reliable D call. The ends were cut back, 2 bases at V and 6 bases at J, with 7 bases in the middle. This CDR3 has 13 amino acids. Germline assignment: CDR1 LNHNV and CDR2 YYDKDF (reference sequence). The chain's CDR3 is CATSRYGPGELFF. Written as DNA, the CDR3 is TGTGCCACCAGCAGATACGGTCCCGGGGAGCTGTTTTTT.

This clonotype was observed a handful of times. The genes are TRBV5-6 and TRBJ1-2, with 7 bases that match TRBD1. The V gene end was trimmed by 4 bases and the J gene end by 5 bases; junction bases not matched to a gene: 11. This CDR3 is 15 amino acids long. CDR1 and CDR2 from the germline V gene are SGHDT and YYEEEE. For the CDR3, the DNA is TGTGCCAGCAGCGCATACGGACAGGCGATTTATGGCTACACCTTC. It yields the protein CASSAYGQAIYGYTF. The full variable domain, rest sourced from reference TRBV5-6 and TRBJ1-2, is DAGVTQSPTHLIKTRGQQVTLRCSPKSGHDTVSWYQQALGQGPQFIFQYYEEEERQRGNFPDRFSGHQFPNYSSELNVNALLLGDSALYLCASSAYGQAIYGYTFGSGTRLTVV.

With respect to this clonotype: Its ends do not fully match the called genes, so a read error is possible. This sequence joins TRBV5-1 and TRBJ1-2, with 9 positions matching TRBD1. Germline V gene data show CDR1 as SGHRS and CDR2 as YFSETQ. CDR3 length: 11 amino acids. CDR3: CASSLRTGVVF. Written as DNA, the CDR3 is TGCGCCAGCAGCTTGCGGACAGGGGTCGTCTTC.

CDR3 sequence reads: CASSRDSNQPQHF. Written as DNA, the CDR3 is TGTGCCAGCAGCCGGGACAGCAATCAGCCCCAGCATTTT. This chain uses TRBV28 with TRBJ1-5; tentative D call: TRBD1 (5 bases). Trimming cost V 6 bases and J 1 base, with 7 bases left between them. The CDR3 loop spans 13 amino acids. Germline V gives CDR1 MDHEN, CDR2 SYDVKM.

The rearrangement uses TRBV27 and TRBJ2-2; TRBD2 agrees at 10 bases. Germline CDR1 MNHEY, CDR2 SMNVEV (reference sequence). V dropped 2 bases and J dropped 8; count of bases not matched to a gene: 8. This CDR3 has 16 residues. The chain's CDR3 is CASSLGASGRGGELFF. The CDR3 DNA follows: TGTGCCAGCAGTTTAGGGGCTAGCGGGAGAGGTGGGGAGCTGTTTTTT.

This clonotype was picked up a small number of times. The gene calls are TRBV7-2 and TRBJ1-6; perhaps TRBD1 as D (5 bases). CDR3 length: 15 amino acids. V lost 7 bases and J lost 5, with 15 bases in between. Germline CDR1 and CDR2: SGHTA and FQGNSA. The chain's CDR3 is CASNLLGGNNSPLHF. CDR3 in DNA: TGTGCCAGCAACCTCCTTGGGGGGAATAATTCACCCCTCCACTTT. Combining the CDR3 with reference TRBV7-2 and TRBJ1-6 gives the whole variable domain GAGVSQSPSNKVTEKGKDVELRCDPISGHTALYWYRQSLGQGLEFLIYFQGNSAPDKSGLPSDRFSAERTGGSVSTLTIQRTQQEDSAVYLCASNLLGGNNSPLHFGNGTRLTVT.

The chain combines TRBV6-2 or TRBV6-3 with TRBJ2-7, with D unclear. The CDR3 is 17 amino acids. In germline, CDR1 is MNHEY, CDR2 SVGEGT. V was trimmed by 2 bases and J by 5 bases, leaving 22 bases between them. The CDR3 nucleotides read TGTGCCAGCAGTTACCCAACGGACGGTATATCTAACCACGAGCAGTACTTC. Translated: CASSYPTDGISNHEQYF.

V is TRBV21-1 and J is TRBJ1-2. TRBV21-1 is a pseudogene locus. The CDR3 totals 13 residues. This CDR3 is CASSKALGVGYTF. Here the CDR3 DNA reads TGTGCCAGCAGCAAAGCGCTAGGAGTTGGCTACACCTTC.

The chain has TRBV28 and TRBJ1-1, with 10 bases that match TRBD1. This CDR3 region has 16 residues. V shed 6 bases, J shed 5 bases, and the junction held 12 bases outside the gene matches. Germline V gene sequence: CDR1 MDHEN, CDR2 SYDVKM. The CDR3 loop reads CASSRDRGPSRTEAFF. CDR3 bases: TGTGCCAGCAGCAGGGACAGGGGCCCCTCGAGAACTGAAGCTTTCTTT.

This sequence joins TRBV15 and TRBJ2-5; D remains unclear. The V end was cut by 0 bases, the J end by 3 bases, with 11 bases between. The CDR3 length is 15 residues. Germline CDR1 LNHNV, CDR2 YYDKDF (reference sequence). The DNA of the CDR3 is TGTGCCACCAGCAGAGATTCCGGAGTAGAAGAGACCCAGTACTTC. The encoded protein is CATSRDSGVEETQYF.

V gene TRBV20-1 combines with J gene TRBJ2-1; D remains ambiguous. Germline CDR1 is DFQATT and CDR2 is SNEGSKA (reference sequence). The CDR3 length is 13 residues. V was trimmed by 3 bases and J by 4 bases, leaving 10 bases between them. CDR3 nucleotides: TGCAGTGCTAGGCCGCACGGGTACAATGAGCAGTTCTTC. Translated: CSARPHGYNEQFF.